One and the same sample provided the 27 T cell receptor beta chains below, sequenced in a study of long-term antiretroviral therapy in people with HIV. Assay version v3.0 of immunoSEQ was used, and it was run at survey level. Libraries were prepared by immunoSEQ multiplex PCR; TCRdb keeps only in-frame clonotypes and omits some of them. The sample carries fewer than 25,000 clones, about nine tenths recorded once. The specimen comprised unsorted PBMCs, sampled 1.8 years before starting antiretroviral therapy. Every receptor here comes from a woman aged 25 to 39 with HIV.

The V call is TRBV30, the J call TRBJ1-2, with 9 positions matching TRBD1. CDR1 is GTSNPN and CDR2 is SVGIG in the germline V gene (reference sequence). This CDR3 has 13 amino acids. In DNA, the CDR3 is TGTCAATGCACCGGGACAGGGCGCTATGGCTACACCTTC. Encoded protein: CQCTGTGRYGYTF.

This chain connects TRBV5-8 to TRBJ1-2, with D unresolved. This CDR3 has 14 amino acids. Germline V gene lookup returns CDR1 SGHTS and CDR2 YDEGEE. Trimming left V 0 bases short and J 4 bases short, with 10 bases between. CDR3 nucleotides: TGTGCCAGCAGCTTGGCTGGCAGGACCTATGGCTACACCTTC. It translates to CASSLAGRTYGYTF.

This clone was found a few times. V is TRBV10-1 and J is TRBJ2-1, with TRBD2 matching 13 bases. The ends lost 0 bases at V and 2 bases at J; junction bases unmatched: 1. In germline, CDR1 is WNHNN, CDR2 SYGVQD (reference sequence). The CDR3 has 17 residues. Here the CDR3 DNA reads TGCGCCAGCAGTGAGTCCACTAGCGGGGGGGCCTACAATGAGCAGTTCTTC. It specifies CASSESTSGGAYNEQFF.

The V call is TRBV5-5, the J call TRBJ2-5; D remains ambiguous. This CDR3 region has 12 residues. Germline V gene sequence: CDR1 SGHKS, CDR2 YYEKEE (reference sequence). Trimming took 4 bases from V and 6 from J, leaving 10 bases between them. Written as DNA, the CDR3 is TGTGCCAGCAGCAGGTTGTCAAAGACCCAGTACTTC. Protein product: CASSRLSKTQYF.

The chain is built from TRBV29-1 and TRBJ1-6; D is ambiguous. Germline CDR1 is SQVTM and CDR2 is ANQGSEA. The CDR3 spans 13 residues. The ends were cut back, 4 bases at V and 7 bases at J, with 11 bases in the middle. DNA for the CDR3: TGCAGCGTTGCTACAGCCGGGAATTCACCCCTCCACTTT. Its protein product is CSVATAGNSPLHF.

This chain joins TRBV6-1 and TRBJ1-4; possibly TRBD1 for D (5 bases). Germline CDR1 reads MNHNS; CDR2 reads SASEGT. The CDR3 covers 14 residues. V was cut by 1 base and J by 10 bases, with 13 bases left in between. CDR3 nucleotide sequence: TGTGCCAGCAGTGAAGATCAGGGAGGCGGAAAACTGTTTTTT. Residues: CASSEDQGGGKLFF.

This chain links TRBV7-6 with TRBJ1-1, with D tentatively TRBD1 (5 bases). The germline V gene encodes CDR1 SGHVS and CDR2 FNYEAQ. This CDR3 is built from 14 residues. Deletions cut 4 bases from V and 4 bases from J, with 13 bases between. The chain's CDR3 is CASSSGHGGTEAFF. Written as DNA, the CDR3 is TGTGCCAGCAGCTCCGGTCATGGGGGCACTGAAGCTTTCTTT. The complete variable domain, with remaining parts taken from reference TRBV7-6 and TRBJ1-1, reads GAGVSQSPRYKVTKRGQDVALRCDPISGHVSLYWYRQALGQGPEFLTYFNYEAQQDKSGLPNDRFSAERPEGSISTLTIQRTEQRDSAMYRCASSSGHGGTEAFFGQGTRLTVV.

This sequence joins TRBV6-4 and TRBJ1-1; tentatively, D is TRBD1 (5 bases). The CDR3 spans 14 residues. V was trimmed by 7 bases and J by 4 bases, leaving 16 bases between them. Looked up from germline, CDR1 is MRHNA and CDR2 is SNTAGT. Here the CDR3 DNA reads TGTGCCAGCAAATTTACCGGGGCGAGCACTGAAGCTTTCTTT. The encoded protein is CASKFTGASTEAFF.

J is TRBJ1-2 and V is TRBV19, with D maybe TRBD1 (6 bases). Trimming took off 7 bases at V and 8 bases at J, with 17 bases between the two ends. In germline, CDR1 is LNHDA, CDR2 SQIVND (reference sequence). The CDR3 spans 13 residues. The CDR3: CASTPEGGRGYTF. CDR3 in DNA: TGTGCCAGTACCCCGGAGGGGGGCCGAGGCTACACCTTC.

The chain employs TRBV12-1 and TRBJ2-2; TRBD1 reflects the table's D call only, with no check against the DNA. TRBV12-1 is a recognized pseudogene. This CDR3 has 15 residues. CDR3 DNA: TGTGCCAGCAGCTCCACAGTGGTGAACACCGGGGAGCTGTTTTTT. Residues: CASSSTVVNTGELFF.

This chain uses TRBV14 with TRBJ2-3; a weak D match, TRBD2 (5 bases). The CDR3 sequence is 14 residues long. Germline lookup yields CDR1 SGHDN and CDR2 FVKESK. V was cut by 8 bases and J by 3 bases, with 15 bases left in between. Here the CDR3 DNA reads TGTGCCAGCTCGGTAAGGGAGAGGACAGATACGCAGTATTTT. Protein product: CASSVRERTDTQYF.

The CDR3, as DNA: TGTGCCAGCAGCGTAGGGCTCCTCCAAGAGACCCAGTACTTC. As protein: CASSVGLLQETQYF. This chain uses TRBV9 with TRBJ2-5; D ambiguous. Germline CDR1 SGDLS, CDR2 YYNGEE. The CDR3 length is 14 residues. Between the trimmed V and J ends, which lost 0 bases and 1 base, there was a span of 7 bases.

The CDR3 sequence: CASSSPPRRDVLTF. As DNA, the CDR3 is TGTGCCAGTAGCTCCCCCCCACGGAGAGATGTCCTGACTTTC. The J gene is TRBJ2-6, the V gene TRBV19; D not resolved. Looked up from germline, CDR1 is LNHDA and CDR2 is SQIVND (reference sequence). The CDR3 runs to 14 residues. V was trimmed by 6 bases and J by 13 bases, leaving 19 bases between them.

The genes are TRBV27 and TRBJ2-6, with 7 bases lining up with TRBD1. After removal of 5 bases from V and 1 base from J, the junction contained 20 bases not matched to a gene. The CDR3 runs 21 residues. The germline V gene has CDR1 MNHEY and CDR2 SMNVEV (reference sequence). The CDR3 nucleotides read TGTGCCAGCAGTCTGCCCCTTCGGGAAGGGGGCTTGGCGTCTGGGGCCAACGTCCTGACTTTC. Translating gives CASSLPLREGGLASGANVLTF.

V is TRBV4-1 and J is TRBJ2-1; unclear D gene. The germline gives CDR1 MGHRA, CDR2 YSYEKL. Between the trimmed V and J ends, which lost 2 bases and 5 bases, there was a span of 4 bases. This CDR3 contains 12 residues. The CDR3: CASSQRNNEQFF. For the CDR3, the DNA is TGCGCCAGCAGCCAAAGGAACAATGAGCAGTTCTTC.

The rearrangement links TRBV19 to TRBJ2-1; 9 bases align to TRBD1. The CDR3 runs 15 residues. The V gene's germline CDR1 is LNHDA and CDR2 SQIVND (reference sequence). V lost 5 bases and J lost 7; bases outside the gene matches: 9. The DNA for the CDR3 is TGTGCCAGTAGTGGACCGGGACAGGGTAAAAATGAGCAGTTCTTC. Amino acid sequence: CASSGPGQGKNEQFF.

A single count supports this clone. CDR3 amino acids: CASPMNTEAFF. The CDR3, as DNA: TGTGCCAGCCCCATGAACACTGAAGCTTTCTTT. The J gene is TRBJ1-1, the V gene TRBV2; D remains unclear. From germline, CDR1 is SNHLY and CDR2 FYNNEI. V was cut by 8 bases and J by 0 bases, with 4 bases left in between. This CDR3 comprises 11 residues.

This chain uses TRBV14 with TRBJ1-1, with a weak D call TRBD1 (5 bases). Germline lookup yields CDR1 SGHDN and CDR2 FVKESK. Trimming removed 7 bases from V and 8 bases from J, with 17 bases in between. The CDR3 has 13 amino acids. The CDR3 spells CASTVITGTEAFF. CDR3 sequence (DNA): TGTGCCAGCACGGTGATAACCGGGACCGAAGCTTTCTTT.

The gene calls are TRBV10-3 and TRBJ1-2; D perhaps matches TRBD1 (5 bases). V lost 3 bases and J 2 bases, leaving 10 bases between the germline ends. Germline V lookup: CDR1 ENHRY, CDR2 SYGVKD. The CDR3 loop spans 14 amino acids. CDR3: CAISDDGGNYGYTF. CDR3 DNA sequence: TGTGCCATCAGTGACGACGGGGGGAACTATGGCTACACCTTC.

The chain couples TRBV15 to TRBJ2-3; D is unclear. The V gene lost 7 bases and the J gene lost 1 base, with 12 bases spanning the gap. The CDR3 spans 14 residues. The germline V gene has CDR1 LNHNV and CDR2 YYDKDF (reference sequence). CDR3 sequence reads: CATKFRSRTDTQYF. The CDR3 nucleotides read TGTGCCACCAAATTTCGATCCCGCACAGATACGCAGTATTTT.

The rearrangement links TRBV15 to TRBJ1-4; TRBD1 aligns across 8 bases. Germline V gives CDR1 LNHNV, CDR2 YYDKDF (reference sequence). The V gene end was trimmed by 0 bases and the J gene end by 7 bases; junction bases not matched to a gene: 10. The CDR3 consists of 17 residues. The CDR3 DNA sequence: TGTGCCACCAGCAGAGATGACCAGGGGGCGCGGAGTGAAAAACTGTTTTTT. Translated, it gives CATSRDDQGARSEKLFF.

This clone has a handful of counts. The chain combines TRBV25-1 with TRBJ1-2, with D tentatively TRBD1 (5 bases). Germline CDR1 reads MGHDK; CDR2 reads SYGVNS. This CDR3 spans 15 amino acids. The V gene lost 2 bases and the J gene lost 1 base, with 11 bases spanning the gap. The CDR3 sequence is CASSEPTEFNYGYTF. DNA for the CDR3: TGTGCCAGCAGTGAACCGACAGAATTTAACTATGGCTACACCTTC.

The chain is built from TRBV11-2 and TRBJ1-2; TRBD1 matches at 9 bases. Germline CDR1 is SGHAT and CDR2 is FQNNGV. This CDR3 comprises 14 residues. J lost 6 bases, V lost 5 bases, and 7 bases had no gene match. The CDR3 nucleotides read TGTGCCAGCAGCGTAGGGGACAGGGAAGATGGCTACACCTTC. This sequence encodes CASSVGDREDGYTF.

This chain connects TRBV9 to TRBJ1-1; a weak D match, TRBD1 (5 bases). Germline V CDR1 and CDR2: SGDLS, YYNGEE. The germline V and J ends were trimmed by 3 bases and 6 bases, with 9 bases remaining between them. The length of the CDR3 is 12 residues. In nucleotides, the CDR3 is TGTGCCAGCAGCGGGCGGGGGGCTGAAGCTTTCTTT. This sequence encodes CASSGRGAEAFF.

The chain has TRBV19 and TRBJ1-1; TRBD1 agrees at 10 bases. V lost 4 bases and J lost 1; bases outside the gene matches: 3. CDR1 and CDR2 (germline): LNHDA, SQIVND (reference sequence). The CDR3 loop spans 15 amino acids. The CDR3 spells CASSSRQGANTEAFF. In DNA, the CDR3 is TGTGCCAGTAGTAGCAGACAGGGGGCGAACACTGAAGCTTTCTTT.

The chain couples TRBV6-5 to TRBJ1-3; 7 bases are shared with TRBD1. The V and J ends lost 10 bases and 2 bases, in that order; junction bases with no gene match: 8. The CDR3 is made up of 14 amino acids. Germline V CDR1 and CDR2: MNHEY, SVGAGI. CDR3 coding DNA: TGTGCCACCCTTGCAGGGGGGGCTGGAAACACCATATATTTT. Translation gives CATLAGGAGNTIYF.

The CDR3 loop is CASSPRGPGSEKLFF. The CDR3 nucleotides read TGTGCCAGCTCCCCCAGGGGCCCAGGCAGTGAAAAACTGTTTTTT. V and J are TRBV6-1 and TRBJ1-4; a possible D gene is TRBD1 (6 bases). V was clipped by 8 bases and J by 7 bases, with 20 bases between them. The CDR3 has 15 residues. Per the germline V gene, CDR1 is MNHNS and CDR2 is SASEGT.